The sequence of this T cell receptor (beta chain) was determined in a study of blood T cell repertoires in COVID-19. CDR3 length: 16 residues. V was cut by 1 base and J by 4 bases, with 14 bases left in between. The germline V gene has CDR1 SGHTA and CDR2 FQGNSA. Profiled with immunoSEQ multiplex PCR; TCRdb holds only in-frame clones, not every one. The sample holds some 170,000 clones, roughly 80% seen once. Sequencing was performed on peripheral blood. The TCR sequence derives from a woman in her sixties or seventies with acute or convalescent COVID-19. This rearrangement joins TRBV7-2 to TRBJ2-1, with D perhaps TRBD2 (5 bases). Here the CDR3 DNA reads TGTGCCAGCAGCTTAGGTGAGGGTTACAGATACAATGAGCAGTTCTTC. Amino acids: CASSLGEGYRYNEQFF.